This TCR beta chain was captured in a study of control samples from healthy donors and cancer patients. Some clones are missing from TCRdb's copy, which holds only in-frame ones; the method was immunoSEQ multiplex PCR. This sample has 100,000 to 110,000 clones, with roughly 87% found just once. The length of the CDR3 is 14 residues. In germline, CDR1 is SEHNR, CDR2 FQNEAQ (reference sequence). With 5 bases removed from V and 0 bases from J, the gap between germline ends came to 10 bases. The clonotype was recovered from a woman aged 50 to 65 in good health. The specimen was blood. The chain combines TRBV7-9 with TRBJ1-1; no definite D call. The CDR3 protein is CASSLRTVNTEAFF. The CDR3, as DNA: TGTGCCAGCAGCCTCAGGACGGTGAACACTGAAGCTTTCTTT.